Each of the 5 T cell receptor beta chains below was sequenced from the same sample in a study of OX40 agonist ivuxolimab in advanced cancers. TCRdb keeps only in-frame clones here, not all; method: immunoSEQ multiplex PCR. The sample records some 48,000 clones, around 90% being singletons. The sequencing used CD4+ or CD8+ T cells sorted from blood, collected in a trial of the OX40 agonist ivuxolimab. The receptors originated from an adult with an advanced solid tumor such as melanoma, head and neck, liver or kidney cancer.

The gene calls are TRBV27 and TRBJ1-1, with 8 positions matching TRBD1. Germline loops: CDR1 MNHEY, CDR2 SMNVEV (reference sequence). The CDR3 has 13 amino acids. V was clipped by 6 bases and J by 5 bases; unmatched bases: 5. The CDR3, as DNA: TGTGCCAGCAGAGTCAGGGGGCGAACTGAAGCTTTCTTT. Translated: CASRVRGRTEAFF.

The gene calls are TRBV7-6 and TRBJ1-6; D may be TRBD1 (6 bases). The germline V and J ends were trimmed by 1 base and 0 bases, with 13 bases remaining between them. CDR3 size: 18 residues. The germline gives CDR1 SGHVS, CDR2 FNYEAQ. This CDR3 is CASSLEGDSSSYNSPLHF. The DNA for the CDR3 is TGTGCCAGCAGCTTAGAGGGGGATTCGAGCTCCTATAATTCACCCCTCCACTTT. The full variable domain, with the rest looked up from reference TRBV7-6 and TRBJ1-6, is GAGVSQSPRYKVTKRGQDVALRCDPISGHVSLYWYRQALGQGPEFLTYFNYEAQQDKSGLPNDRFSAERPEGSISTLTIQRTEQRDSAMYRCASSLEGDSSSYNSPLHFGNGTRLTVT.

The genes are TRBV2 and TRBJ2-2; 7 bases fit TRBD1. This CDR3 contains 16 residues. The V gene's germline CDR1 is SNHLY and CDR2 FYNNEI. V was clipped by 8 bases and J by 5 bases; unmatched bases: 14. CDR3 sequence (DNA): TGTGCCAGCCTTGACAGGGATCGGAGTATTACCGGGGAGCTGTTTTTT. This sequence encodes CASLDRDRSITGELFF. Full variable domain (outside the CDR3, taken from reference TRBV2 and TRBJ2-2): EPEVTQTPSHQVTQMGQEVILRCVPISNHLYFYWYRQILGQKVEFLVSFYNNEISEKSEIFDDQFSVERPDGSNFTLKIRSTKLEDSAMYFCASLDRDRSITGELFFGEGSRLTVL.

The chain couples TRBV6-1 to TRBJ1-1, with 7 bases aligning to TRBD1. The germline V gene encodes CDR1 MNHNS and CDR2 SASEGT. J lost 2 bases, V lost 6 bases, and 9 bases had no gene match. The CDR3 extends over 15 amino acids. DNA for the CDR3: TGTGCCAGCAGCCTAGGGGGCGCGAGAAACACTGAAGCTTTCTTT. Protein sequence: CASSLGGARNTEAFF.

The gene calls are TRBV7-2 and TRBJ2-3; TRBD2 agrees at 11 bases. The V segment lost 1 base and the J segment 4 bases; nucleotides outside the gene matches: 7. This CDR3 contains 17 residues. In germline, CDR1 is SGHTA, CDR2 FQGNSA. CDR3: CASSLVASGGRADTQYF. DNA for the CDR3: TGTGCCAGCAGCTTAGTGGCTAGCGGGGGGCGCGCAGATACGCAGTATTTT.